Listed below are T cell receptor beta chains from one sample, sequenced in a study of blood T cell repertoires in COVID-19. Measured with immunoSEQ multiplex PCR; TCRdb has only the in-frame clones, and not every one. Here the sample spans 150,000 to 200,000 clones, just over 85% being singletons. Material: peripheral blood. The source is a man aged 45-65 years with active or convalescent COVID-19. Both conserved end residues are part of each CDR3. The D gene is left open where the match is weak. Clone size, where shown, is once, few, many, or a class for clones that have expanded.

j_gene: TRBJ1-5
v_gene: TRBV7-9
d_gene: .
abundance: .
CDR3nt: TGTGCCAGCAGCCCCGGTACCAATAGCAATCAGCCCCAGCATTTT
CDR3aa: CASSPGTNSNQPQHF

j_gene: TRBJ2-1
v_gene: TRBV12-3/TRBV12-4
d_gene: .
abundance: .
CDR3nt: TGTGCCAGCAGTTTTGCAGGGGCCAATGAGCAGTTCTTC
CDR3aa: CASSFAGANEQFF

j_gene: TRBJ2-7
v_gene: TRBV29-1
d_gene: TRBD2
abundance: once
CDR3nt: TGCAGCGGTAGCGGGGGCCTCTCCTACGAGCAGTACTTC
CDR3aa: CSGSGGLSYEQYF

j_gene: TRBJ2-3
v_gene: TRBV24-1
d_gene: .
abundance: .
CDR3nt: TGTGCCACCAGTAATACTACCTTCGGGGGAGTTCAGTATTTT
CDR3aa: CATSNTTFGGVQYF

j_gene: TRBJ1-1
v_gene: TRBV3-1/TRBV3-2
d_gene: TRBD1
abundance: .
CDR3nt: TGTGCCAGCAGCCGGGGGACAGGGGGCAAGGTGCACACTGAAGCTTTCTTT
CDR3aa: CASSRGTGGKVHTEAFF

j_gene: TRBJ1-1
v_gene: TRBV7-3
d_gene: .
abundance: .
CDR3nt: TGTGCCAGCAGACTCCTCGGGTCTGACACTGAAGCTTTCTTT
CDR3aa: CASRLLGSDTEAFF

j_gene: TRBJ2-1
v_gene: TRBV28
d_gene: TRBD1
abundance: .
CDR3nt: TGTGCCAGCAGATTACAGGGGGCAGGGCAGTTCTTC
CDR3aa: CASRLQGAGQFF

j_gene: TRBJ2-3
v_gene: TRBV19
d_gene: TRBD1
abundance: .
CDR3nt: TGTGCCACCCGGGACAGGGGCACAGATACGCAGTATTTT
CDR3aa: CATRDRGTDTQYF

j_gene: TRBJ2-7
v_gene: TRBV5-5
d_gene: .
abundance: .
CDR3nt: TGTGCCAGCAGCTTATTTACAGGCTACGAGCAGTACTTC
CDR3aa: CASSLFTGYEQYF

j_gene: TRBJ2-1
v_gene: TRBV15
d_gene: TRBD1
abundance: .
CDR3nt: TGTGCCACCAGCAGCAGACAGGGTTTCAATGAGCAGTTCTTC
CDR3aa: CATSSRQGFNEQFF

j_gene: TRBJ2-2
v_gene: TRBV18
d_gene: .
abundance: .
CDR3nt: TGTGCCAGCTCACCGGCGCAGGGAGGCACCGGGGAGCTGTTTTTT
CDR3aa: CASSPAQGGTGELFF

j_gene: TRBJ1-2
v_gene: TRBV10-3
d_gene: .
abundance: few
CDR3nt: TGTGCCATCAGTGAGTCTGAAGCAGGGTGGTTTGGCTACACCTTC
CDR3aa: CAISESEAGWFGYTF

j_gene: TRBJ1-1
v_gene: TRBV11-1
d_gene: .
abundance: .
CDR3nt: TGTGCCAGCAGCTTAGCACAACAGCAGGGGTCTGAAGCTTTCTTT
CDR3aa: CASSLAQQQGSEAFF

j_gene: TRBJ1-1
v_gene: TRBV5-1
d_gene: TRBD1
abundance: few
CDR3nt: TGCGCCAGCAGAAGCCAGGGGGGACAGGCAAACACTGAAGCTTTCTTT
CDR3aa: CASRSQGGQANTEAFF

j_gene: TRBJ1-5
v_gene: TRBV18
d_gene: TRBD1
abundance: once
CDR3nt: TGTGCCAGCTCCCCCGGGGCAGGGGGTTCGGGGCAGCCCCAGCATTTT
CDR3aa: CASSPGAGGSGQPQHF

j_gene: TRBJ2-3
v_gene: TRBV29-1
d_gene: TRBD1
abundance: .
CDR3nt: TGCAGCGTCGAGAAGGGACAGTCGACAGATACGCAGTATTTT
CDR3aa: CSVEKGQSTDTQYF

j_gene: TRBJ1-4
v_gene: TRBV6-2/TRBV6-3
d_gene: TRBD1
abundance: .
CDR3nt: TGTGCCAGCAGTTACTCGACAGGGAGCAATGAAAAACTGTTTTTT
CDR3aa: CASSYSTGSNEKLFF

j_gene: TRBJ2-7
v_gene: TRBV28
d_gene: TRBD1
abundance: few
CDR3nt: TGTGCCAGCAGTTCCCCCGGGACAGGGGACGAGCAGTACTTC
CDR3aa: CASSSPGTGDEQYF

j_gene: TRBJ2-7
v_gene: TRBV28
d_gene: TRBD2
abundance: .
CDR3nt: TGTGCCAGCAGTTCCGGGGGGGGGTCCGAGCAGTACTTC
CDR3aa: CASSSGGGSEQYF

j_gene: TRBJ2-2
v_gene: TRBV19
d_gene: .
abundance: .
CDR3nt: TGTGCCAGTAGGTCAGGTATCGGGGAGCTGTTTTTT
CDR3aa: CASRSGIGELFF

j_gene: TRBJ2-3
v_gene: TRBV7-9
d_gene: TRBD2
abundance: .
CDR3nt: TGTGCCAGCATGACTAGCGGAACTTCAGATACGCAGTATTTT
CDR3aa: CASMTSGTSDTQYF

j_gene: TRBJ1-2
v_gene: TRBV30
d_gene: .
abundance: .
CDR3nt: TGTGCCTGGAGTGAATCGGGTCTTGATGGCTACACCTTC
CDR3aa: CAWSESGLDGYTF

j_gene: TRBJ2-1
v_gene: TRBV6-5
d_gene: .
abundance: .
CDR3nt: TGTGCCAGCAGTTCTCCGGGACTTGGCAATGAGCAGTTCTTC
CDR3aa: CASSSPGLGNEQFF

j_gene: TRBJ2-4
v_gene: TRBV3-1/TRBV3-2
d_gene: TRBD1
abundance: once
CDR3nt: TGTGCCAGCAGCCCGGGACAGGGTGGATATCTAGCCAAAAACATTCAGTACTTC
CDR3aa: CASSPGQGGYLAKNIQYF

j_gene: TRBJ2-5
v_gene: TRBV10-2
d_gene: TRBD2
abundance: .
CDR3nt: TGCGCCAGCAGTGATAGAGCTAGCGGGGACCAAGAGACCCAGTACTTC
CDR3aa: CASSDRASGDQETQYF

j_gene: TRBJ2-5
v_gene: TRBV2
d_gene: TRBD2
abundance: .
CDR3nt: TGTGCCAGCAGTGAGCAGCGGGGGACCAAAGAGACCCAGTACTTC
CDR3aa: CASSEQRGTKETQYF

j_gene: TRBJ1-3
v_gene: TRBV6-2/TRBV6-3
d_gene: TRBD1
abundance: .
CDR3nt: TGTGCCAGCAGTGACTCCGGGACAGGGGCTGGAAACACCATATATTTT
CDR3aa: CASSDSGTGAGNTIYF

j_gene: TRBJ2-3
v_gene: TRBV5-4
d_gene: .
abundance: .
CDR3nt: TGTGCCAGCAGCTTATCTCATACCGGAGATACGCAGTATTTT
CDR3aa: CASSLSHTGDTQYF

j_gene: TRBJ2-5
v_gene: TRBV25-1
d_gene: .
abundance: few
CDR3nt: TGTGCCAGCACCGAGGGTCAGACCCAGTACTTC
CDR3aa: CASTEGQTQYF

j_gene: TRBJ2-3
v_gene: TRBV7-2
d_gene: TRBD2
abundance: .
CDR3nt: TGTGCCAGCAGCGCCCGGACTAGCGGGGGCCGGAGGACAGATACGCAGTATTTT
CDR3aa: CASSARTSGGRRTDTQYF

j_gene: TRBJ1-1
v_gene: TRBV12-3/TRBV12-4
d_gene: .
abundance: .
CDR3nt: TGTGCCAGCATCTGGGGGGGCATGGATGAAGCTTTCTTT
CDR3aa: CASIWGGMDEAFF

j_gene: TRBJ2-1
v_gene: TRBV10-1
d_gene: TRBD1
abundance: .
CDR3nt: TGCGCCAGCAGTGAGCTACAGGGGGCGGACAATGAGCAGTTCTTC
CDR3aa: CASSELQGADNEQFF

j_gene: TRBJ2-3
v_gene: TRBV24-1
d_gene: TRBD2
abundance: once
CDR3nt: TGTGCCACCAGTGATCCCACTACTAGCGGGAGGGCCTCTGGGGATACGCAGTATTTT
CDR3aa: CATSDPTTSGRASGDTQYF

j_gene: TRBJ2-1
v_gene: TRBV20-1
d_gene: .
abundance: .
CDR3nt: TGCAGTGCTAGTCCGCGGACAGCGAGCTCCTACAATGAGCAGTTCTTC
CDR3aa: CSASPRTASSYNEQFF

j_gene: TRBJ2-7
v_gene: TRBV14
d_gene: TRBD2
abundance: .
CDR3nt: TGTGCCAGCAGCCCGACTCCCGGTATGCGGGGGGCCCCGAGGGAGCAGTACTTC
CDR3aa: CASSPTPGMRGAPREQYF

j_gene: TRBJ1-4
v_gene: TRBV16
d_gene: TRBD1
abundance: .
CDR3nt: TGTGCCAGCAGCTCCGGGACGCAGGGGGCTGCAACTAATGAAAAACTGTTTTTT
CDR3aa: CASSSGTQGAATNEKLFF

j_gene: TRBJ1-2
v_gene: TRBV3-1/TRBV3-2
d_gene: .
abundance: .
CDR3nt: TGTGCCAGCAGCGATACAGGGTTAACAGGCTACACCTTC
CDR3aa: CASSDTGLTGYTF

j_gene: TRBJ2-7
v_gene: TRBV28
d_gene: .
abundance: once
CDR3nt: TGTGCCAGCAGTTTAGGGGGGCTAGCGGACCCCTACGAGCAGTACTTC
CDR3aa: CASSLGGLADPYEQYF

j_gene: TRBJ1-2
v_gene: TRBV6-6
d_gene: TRBD1
abundance: .
CDR3nt: TGTGCCAGCAGTTACCCGGAGGGACAGGCTGCTTATGGCTACACCTTC
CDR3aa: CASSYPEGQAAYGYTF

j_gene: TRBJ2-2
v_gene: TRBV6-2/TRBV6-3
d_gene: TRBD1
abundance: .
CDR3nt: TGTGCCAGCAGTTCGACAGGGGAAGGAACCGGGGAGCTGTTTTTT
CDR3aa: CASSSTGEGTGELFF

j_gene: TRBJ1-1
v_gene: TRBV30
d_gene: TRBD1
abundance: once
CDR3nt: TGTGCCTCCCAAGCGGGGACAGGGGTCACTGAAGCTTTCTTT
CDR3aa: CASQAGTGVTEAFF

j_gene: TRBJ2-2
v_gene: TRBV9
d_gene: .
abundance: .
CDR3nt: TGTGCCAGCAGCGTAGGTCCGGGGACTGGGGAGCTGTTTTTT
CDR3aa: CASSVGPGTGELFF

j_gene: TRBJ2-1
v_gene: TRBV15
d_gene: .
abundance: few
CDR3nt: TGTGCCACCAGCAGAGACCGTGGTACCGCGAATGAGCAGTTCTTC
CDR3aa: CATSRDRGTANEQFF

j_gene: TRBJ2-5
v_gene: TRBV15
d_gene: TRBD2
abundance: .
CDR3nt: TGTGCCACCAGCGCCCTTGGGCTAGCGGGGGCCCTTCTGGGGGAGACCCAGTACTTC
CDR3aa: CATSALGLAGALLGETQYF

j_gene: TRBJ2-5
v_gene: TRBV5-1
d_gene: TRBD2
abundance: once
CDR3nt: TGCGCCACCCGATGGAGCGGGGGAAGCCAAGAGACCCAGTACTTC
CDR3aa: CATRWSGGSQETQYF

j_gene: TRBJ2-1
v_gene: TRBV18
d_gene: .
abundance: once
CDR3nt: TGTGCCAGCTCACCAGCCATAGCGGTCTACAATGAGCAGTTCTTC
CDR3aa: CASSPAIAVYNEQFF

j_gene: TRBJ2-1
v_gene: TRBV5-6
d_gene: .
abundance: .
CDR3nt: TGTGCCAGCAGGGGATGGGGAGCCAATGAGCAGTTCTTC
CDR3aa: CASRGWGANEQFF

j_gene: TRBJ1-2
v_gene: TRBV6-5
d_gene: .
abundance: few
CDR3nt: TGTGCCAGCAACGGGCGGCGGGGTGGCTACACCTTC
CDR3aa: CASNGRRGGYTF

j_gene: TRBJ2-7
v_gene: TRBV29-1
d_gene: .
abundance: .
CDR3nt: TGCAGCGTTGAAGATCGGAGGTTCTACGAGCAGTACTTC
CDR3aa: CSVEDRRFYEQYF

j_gene: TRBJ1-4
v_gene: TRBV27
d_gene: TRBD1
abundance: .
CDR3nt: TGTGCCAGCAGTATACAGGGGATAACTAATGAAAAACTGTTTTTT
CDR3aa: CASSIQGITNEKLFF

j_gene: TRBJ1-1
v_gene: TRBV3-1/TRBV3-2
d_gene: .
abundance: .
CDR3nt: TGTGCCAGCAGCCCCCCGACTAGGTACGGTGAGGCTTTCTTT
CDR3aa: CASSPPTRYGEAFF

j_gene: TRBJ1-2
v_gene: TRBV20-1
d_gene: .
abundance: .
CDR3nt: TGCAGTGCTAGTTCGGGGAGAGGCTATGGCTACACCTTC
CDR3aa: CSASSGRGYGYTF

j_gene: TRBJ2-7
v_gene: TRBV2
d_gene: .
abundance: .
CDR3nt: TGTGCCAGCAGCCTAAGAAGCTCCTACGAGCAGTACTTC
CDR3aa: CASSLRSSYEQYF

j_gene: TRBJ1-6
v_gene: TRBV27
d_gene: .
abundance: .
CDR3nt: TGTGCCAGCAGTTTATTGAGGAATTCACCCCTCCACTTT
CDR3aa: CASSLLRNSPLHF

j_gene: TRBJ2-2
v_gene: TRBV2
d_gene: .
abundance: few
CDR3nt: TGTGCGACCCGCGGGGGACAGAACACCGGGGAGCTGTTTTTT
CDR3aa: CATRGGQNTGELFF

j_gene: TRBJ1-1
v_gene: TRBV6-5
d_gene: TRBD1
abundance: .
CDR3nt: TGTGCCAGCAGTTACTTAACAGGGGCCCAAACTGAAGCTTTCTTT
CDR3aa: CASSYLTGAQTEAFF

j_gene: TRBJ1-5
v_gene: TRBV15
d_gene: TRBD1
abundance: .
CDR3nt: TGTGCCACGTCAGGGGGTGGGGCTCAGCCCCAGCATTTT
CDR3aa: CATSGGGAQPQHF